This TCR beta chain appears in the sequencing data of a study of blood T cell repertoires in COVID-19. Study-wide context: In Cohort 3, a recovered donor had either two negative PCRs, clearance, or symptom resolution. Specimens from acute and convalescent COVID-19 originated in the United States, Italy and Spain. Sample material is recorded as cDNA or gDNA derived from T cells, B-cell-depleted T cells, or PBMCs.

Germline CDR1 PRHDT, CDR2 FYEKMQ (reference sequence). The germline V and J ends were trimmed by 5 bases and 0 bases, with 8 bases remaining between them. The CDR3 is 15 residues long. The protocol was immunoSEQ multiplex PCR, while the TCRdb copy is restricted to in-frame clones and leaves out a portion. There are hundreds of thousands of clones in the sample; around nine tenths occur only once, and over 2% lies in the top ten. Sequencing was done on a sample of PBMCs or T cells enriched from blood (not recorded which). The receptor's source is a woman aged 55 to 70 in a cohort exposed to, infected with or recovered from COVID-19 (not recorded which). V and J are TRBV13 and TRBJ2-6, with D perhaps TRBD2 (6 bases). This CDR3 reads CASSRRGSGANVLTF. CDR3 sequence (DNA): TGTGCCAGCAGCCGGCGGGGCTCTGGGGCCAACGTCCTGACTTTC.